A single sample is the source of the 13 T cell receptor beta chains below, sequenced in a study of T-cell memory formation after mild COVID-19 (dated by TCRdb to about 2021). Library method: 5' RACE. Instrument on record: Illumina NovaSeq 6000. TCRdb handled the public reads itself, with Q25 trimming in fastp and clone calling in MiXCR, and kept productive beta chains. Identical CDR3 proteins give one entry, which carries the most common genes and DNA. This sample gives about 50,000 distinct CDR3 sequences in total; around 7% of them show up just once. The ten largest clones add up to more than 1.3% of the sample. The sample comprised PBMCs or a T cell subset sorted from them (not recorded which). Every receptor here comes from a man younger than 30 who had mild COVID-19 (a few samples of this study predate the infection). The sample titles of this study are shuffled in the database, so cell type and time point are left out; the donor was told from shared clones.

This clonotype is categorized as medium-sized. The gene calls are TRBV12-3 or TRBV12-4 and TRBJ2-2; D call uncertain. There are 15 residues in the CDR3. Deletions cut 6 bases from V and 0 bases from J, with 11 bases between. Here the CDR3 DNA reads TGTGCCAGCAGGACCGGGTTCCCGAACACCGGGGAGCTGTTTTTT. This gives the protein CASRTGFPNTGELFF.

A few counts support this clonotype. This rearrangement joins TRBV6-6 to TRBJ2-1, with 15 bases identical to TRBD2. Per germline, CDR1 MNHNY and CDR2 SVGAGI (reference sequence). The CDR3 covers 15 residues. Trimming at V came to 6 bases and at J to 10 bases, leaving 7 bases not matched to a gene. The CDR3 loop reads CASSEGLAGGWEQFF. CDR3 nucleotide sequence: TGTGCCAGCAGCGAGGGACTAGCGGGGGGATGGGAGCAGTTCTTC.

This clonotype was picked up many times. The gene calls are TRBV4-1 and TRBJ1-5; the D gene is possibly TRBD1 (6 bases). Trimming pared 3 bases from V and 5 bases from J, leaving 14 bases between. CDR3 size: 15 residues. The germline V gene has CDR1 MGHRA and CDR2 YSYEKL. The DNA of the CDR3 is TGCGCCAGCAGCCATCCCGGGACACGGTATCAGCCCCAGCATTTT. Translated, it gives CASSHPGTRYQPQHF.

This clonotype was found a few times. CDR3 sequence: CAIRDLTQNTEAFF. The CDR3 DNA sequence: TGTGCCATCAGAGACCTGACTCAGAACACTGAAGCTTTCTTT. The V and J genes are TRBV10-3 and TRBJ1-1; D remains ambiguous. Germline values: CDR1 ENHRY, CDR2 SYGVKD. Trimming took 6 bases from V and 1 from J, leaving 12 bases between them. The CDR3 contains 14 residues.

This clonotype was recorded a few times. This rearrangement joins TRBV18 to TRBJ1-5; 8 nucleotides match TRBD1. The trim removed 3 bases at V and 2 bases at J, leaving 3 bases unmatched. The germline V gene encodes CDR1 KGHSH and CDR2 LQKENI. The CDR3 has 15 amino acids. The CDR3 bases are TGTGCCAGCTCACCGACAGGGGATCGCAATCAGCCCCAGCATTTT. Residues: CASSPTGDRNQPQHF.

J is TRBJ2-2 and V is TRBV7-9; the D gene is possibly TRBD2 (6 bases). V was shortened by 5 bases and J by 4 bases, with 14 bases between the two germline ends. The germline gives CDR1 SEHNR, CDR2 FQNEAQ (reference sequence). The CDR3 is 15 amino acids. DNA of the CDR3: TGTGCCAGCAGCCCCGGCGCGGGATTCACCGGGGAGCTGTTTTTT. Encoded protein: CASSPGAGFTGELFF.

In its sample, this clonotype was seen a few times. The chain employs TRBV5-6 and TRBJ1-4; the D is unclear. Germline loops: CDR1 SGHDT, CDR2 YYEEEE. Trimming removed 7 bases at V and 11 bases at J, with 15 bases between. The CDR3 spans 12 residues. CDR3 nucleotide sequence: TGTGCCAGCTCCGTTAATGATTGGAAACTGTTTTTT. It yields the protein CASSVNDWKLFF.

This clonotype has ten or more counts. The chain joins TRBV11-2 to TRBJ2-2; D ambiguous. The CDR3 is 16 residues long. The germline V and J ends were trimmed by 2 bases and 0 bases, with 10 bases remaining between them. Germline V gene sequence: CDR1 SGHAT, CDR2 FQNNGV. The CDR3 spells CASSLHVWTNTGELFF. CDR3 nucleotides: TGTGCCAGCAGCTTACATGTCTGGACGAACACCGGGGAGCTGTTTTTT.

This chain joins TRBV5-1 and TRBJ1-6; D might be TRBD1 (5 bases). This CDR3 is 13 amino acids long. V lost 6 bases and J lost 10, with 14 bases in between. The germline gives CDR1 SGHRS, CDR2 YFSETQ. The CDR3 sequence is CASTGEGLSPLHF. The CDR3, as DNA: TGCGCCAGCACTGGGGAGGGGCTCTCACCCCTCCACTTT. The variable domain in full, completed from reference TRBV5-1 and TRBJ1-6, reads KAGVTQTPRYLIKTRGQQVTLSCSPISGHRSVSWYQQTPGQGLQFLFEYFSETQRNKGNFPGRFSGRQFSNSRSEMNVSTLELGDSALYLCASTGEGLSPLHFGNGTRLTVT.

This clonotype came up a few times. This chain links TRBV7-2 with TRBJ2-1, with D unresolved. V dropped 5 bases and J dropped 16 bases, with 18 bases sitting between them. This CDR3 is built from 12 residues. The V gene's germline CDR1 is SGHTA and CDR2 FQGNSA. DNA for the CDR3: TGTGCCAGCAGCAGTGCGACAACCCCCGTATTCTTC. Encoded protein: CASSSATTPVFF.

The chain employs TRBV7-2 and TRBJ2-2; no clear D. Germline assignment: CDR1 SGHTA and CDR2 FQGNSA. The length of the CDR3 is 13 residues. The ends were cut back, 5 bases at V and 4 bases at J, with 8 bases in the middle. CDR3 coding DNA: TGTGCCAGCAGCCCAAGTAGCACCGGGGAGCTGTTTTTT. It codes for CASSPSSTGELFF.

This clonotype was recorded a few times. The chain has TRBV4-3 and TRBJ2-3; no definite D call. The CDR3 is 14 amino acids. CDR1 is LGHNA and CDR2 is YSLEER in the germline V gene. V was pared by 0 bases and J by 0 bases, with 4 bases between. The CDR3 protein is CASSQEISTDTQYF. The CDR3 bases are TGCGCCAGCAGCCAAGAGATTAGCACAGATACGCAGTATTTT.

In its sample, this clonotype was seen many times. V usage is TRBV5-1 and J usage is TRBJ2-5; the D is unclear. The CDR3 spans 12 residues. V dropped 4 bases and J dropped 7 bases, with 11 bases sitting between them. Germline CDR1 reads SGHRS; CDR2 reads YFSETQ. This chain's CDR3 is CASSPFSGTQYF. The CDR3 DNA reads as TGCGCCAGCAGCCCCTTTAGTGGGACCCAGTACTTC.